The clone carrying this TCR beta chain turned up a few times. Germline CDR1 KGHSH, CDR2 LQKENI. The CDR3 has 13 amino acids. V was pared by 5 bases and J by 7 bases, with 14 bases between. This entry belongs to a study of blood T cell repertoires in COVID-19. Study as a whole: COVID-19 samples from acute and convalescent phases originated in the United States, Italy and Spain.

Libraries were prepared by immunoSEQ multiplex PCR; TCRdb keeps only in-frame clonotypes and omits some of them. Of fewer than 350,000 clones listed, around 88% are singletons. Seattle's enrolled individuals joined amid active infection and were then monitored longitudinally. The sequenced material came from peripheral blood. The chain employs TRBV18 and TRBJ1-1, with D tentatively TRBD1 (6 bases). This sequence was found in a woman younger than 45 with COVID-19, enrolled during active disease. The CDR3 here is CASSARGRYEAFF. CDR3 nucleotide sequence: TGTGCCAGCTCAGCCAGGGGCCGTTATGAAGCTTTCTTT.